This is a list of T cell receptor beta chains from one sample in a study of blood T cells in healthy people across ages. TCRdb processed the 5' RACE reads anew with MiXCR; each CDR3 protein has one entry. The table includes 750,000 to 950,000 distinct CDR3 sequences, almost 30% detected once. In addition, the sample was reused for a study of T cells of mothers and their children.

Source material: blood. The receptor set was obtained from a middle-aged woman in good health. CDR3s include the opening cysteine and the closing phenylalanine or tryptophan. D genes are given only for firm matches. Some rows mark clone size as missing; the rest say once, few, many or name a class of expanded clone.

TRBV20-1	NA	TRBJ1-1	NA	CSARDNTEAFF	TGCAGTGCGAGGGACAACACTGAAGCTTTCTTT
TRBV21-1	NA	TRBJ1-2	NA	CASSNGSGGYTF	TGTGCCAGCAGCAACGGGTCCGGGGGCTACACCTTC
TRBV27	NA	TRBJ2-4	NA	CASSPSLMTKNIQYF	TGTGCCAGCAGTCCCTCTCTAATGACCAAAAACATTCAGTACTTC
TRBV28	NA	TRBJ2-2	NA	CASSPHSGSTGELFF	TGTGCCAGCAGTCCACACTCAGGGAGCACCGGGGAGCTGTTTTTT
TRBV6-5	TRBD1	TRBJ2-1	NA	CASSYGGQGAGNEQFF	TGTGCCAGCAGTTACGGAGGACAGGGGGCAGGGAATGAGCAGTTCTTC
TRBV12-3/TRBV12-4	NA	TRBJ2-2	NA	CASSFFNTGELFF	TGTGCCAGCAGTTTCTTCAACACCGGGGAGCTGTTTTTT
TRBV19	NA	TRBJ1-2	NA	CASIPGEGESGHTF	TGTGCCAGTATCCCCGGAGAGGGGGAGAGCGGCCACACCTTC
TRBV6-2/TRBV6-3	NA	TRBJ1-1	NA	CASNQGTEAFF	TGTGCCAGCAACCAGGGCACTGAAGCTTTCTTT
TRBV12-3/TRBV12-4	NA	TRBJ2-4	many	CASSLTGYSAKNIQYF	TGTGCCAGCAGCTTAACAGGGTATTCGGCCAAAAACATTCAGTACTTC
TRBV6-2/TRBV6-3	NA	TRBJ1-2	many	CASRGTGAYGYTF	TGTGCCAGCAGGGGAACCGGGGCCTATGGCTACACCTTC
TRBV20-1	NA	TRBJ2-7	many	CSAREAQGLGEQYF	TGCAGTGCTAGAGAAGCTCAGGGCCTGGGAGAGCAGTACTTC
TRBV29-1	TRBD2	TRBJ2-3	NA	CSGTLAGARADTQYF	TGCAGCGGAACCCTAGCGGGGGCCCGTGCAGATACGCAGTATTTT
TRBV20-1	TRBD2	TRBJ2-7	few	CSAAGSSGDPYEQYF	TGCAGTGCCGCGGGATCTAGCGGGGATCCCTACGAGCAGTACTTC
TRBV28	NA	TRBJ1-2	many	CASSPTGNIGGYTF	TGTGCCAGCAGTCCTACAGGGAATATTGGTGGCTACACCTTC
TRBV20-1	TRBD1	TRBJ2-7	few	CSARAPDRARGEQYF	TGCAGTGCTAGAGCTCCCGACAGGGCCAGGGGCGAGCAGTACTTC
TRBV5-6	NA	TRBJ1-2	few	CASSLGAWPDSHGYTF	TGTGCCAGCAGCTTGGGGGCGTGGCCCGACTCTCATGGCTACACCTTC
TRBV21-1	NA	TRBJ2-1	NA	CASSKVGQGSVNEQYF	NA
TRBV28	TRBD1	TRBJ1-2	NA	CASSRTGGWGGYTF	TGTGCCAGCAGTCGGACAGGGGGCTGGGGTGGCTACACCTTC
TRBV28	NA	TRBJ2-5	many	CASSERAQETQYF	TGTGCCTCCTCTGAGAGGGCGCAAGAGACCCAGTACTTC
TRBV29-1	TRBD1	TRBJ2-7	few	CSVEDDRASSYEQYF	TGCAGCGTTGAAGATGACAGGGCTTCCTCCTACGAGCAGTACTTC
TRBV11-2	TRBD1	TRBJ1-6	NA	CASRLGGAYNSPLHF	TGTGCCAGCAGATTAGGGGGCGCGTATAATTCACCCCTCCACTTT
TRBV7-8	TRBD2	TRBJ2-1	NA	CASSSLKATSGGQFF	TGTGCCAGCAGCTCCTTGAAGGCGACTAGCGGGGGACAGTTCTTC
TRBV3-1	TRBD2	TRBJ2-1	NA	CASSHRTSILYEQFF	TGTGCCAGCAGCCACCGGACTAGCATCCTGTATGAGCAGTTCTTC
TRBV9	NA	TRBJ1-4	few	CASSVAAGPEKLFF	TGTGCCAGCAGCGTAGCTGCAGGGCCTGAAAAACTGTTTTTT
TRBV7-9	NA	TRBJ2-7	many	CASSLAWGSYEQYF	TGTGCCAGCAGCTTAGCGTGGGGATCCTACGAGCAGTACTTC
TRBV15	NA	TRBJ1-5	many	CATSRDKGVNQPQHF	TGTGCCACCAGCAGGGATAAAGGGGTCAATCAGCCCCAGCATTTT
TRBV6-1	NA	TRBJ1-1	few	CASSEGQENTEAFF	TGTGCCAGCAGTGAAGGGCAGGAGAACACTGAAGCTTTCTTT
TRBV20-1	NA	TRBJ1-2	NA	CSARDWRGAGTRYGYTF	TGCAGTGCTAGAGATTGGCGGGGGGCGGGTACTCGGTATGGCTACACCTTC
TRBV7-2	TRBD1	TRBJ2-5	many	CASSPNRGQETQYF	TGTGCCAGCAGCCCAAACAGGGGGCAAGAGACCCAGTACTTC
TRBV12-3/TRBV12-4	NA	TRBJ2-2	few	CASMIGGSSGELFF	TGTGCCAGCATGATAGGGGGATCGTCCGGGGAGCTGTTTTTT
TRBV10-3	TRBD2	TRBJ2-5	many	CATRGAQETQYF	TGTGCCACGCGGGGGGCCCAAGAGACCCAGTACTTC
TRBV4-3	TRBD1	TRBJ1-1	many	CASSQVRQGNSGAFF	TGCGCCAGCAGCCAAGTCAGACAGGGGAATTCGGGAGCTTTCTTT
TRBV18	NA	TRBJ1-5	NA	CASSDTLGNQPQHF	TGTGCCAGCTCGGACACGCTAGGCAATCAGCCCCAGCATTTT
TRBV28	NA	TRBJ1-5	many	CASSFLQLYNQPQHF	TGTGCCAGCAGTTTTCTCCAGCTATACAATCAGCCCCAGCATTTT
TRBV18	TRBD1	TRBJ1-2	NA	CASCRDSYYGYTF	TGTGCCAGCTGCCGGGACAGTTACTATGGCTACACCTTC
TRBV7-2	NA	TRBJ1-1	many	CASSPRGLGTEAFF	TGTGCCAGCAGCCCCCGGGGGCTCGGCACTGAAGCTTTCTTT
TRBV7-9	TRBD1	TRBJ2-7	few	CATGQGRYEQYF	TGTGCCACCGGACAGGGGAGGTACGAGCAGTACTTC
TRBV28	NA	TRBJ2-7	many	CASSLRDRVSTSYEQYF	TGTGCCAGCAGTTTACGAGACCGGGTTTCCACCTCTTACGAGCAGTACTTC
TRBV6-1	TRBD1	TRBJ2-1	many	CASSGRDRGLRNEQFF	TGTGCCAGCAGTGGGAGGGACAGGGGGCTGAGAAATGAGCAGTTCTTC
TRBV28	TRBD1	TRBJ1-4	NA	CASSTTGGGNEKLFF	TGTGCCAGCAGTACCACAGGGGGCGGGAATGAAAAACTGTTTTTT